This T cell receptor (beta chain) was profiled in a study of T cell repertoires in cytomegalovirus infection. Study-level information: CMV epitopes in the study were HLA-C-restricted (recently identified) and HLA-B-restricted (well studied). Findings and caveats of the study: Within the response measured ex vivo, HLA-C-restricted CMV-specific TCR beta clonotypes were dominant.

TCRdb itself ran the reads through MiXCR, one entry per CDR3 protein. The sample lists roughly 730,000 distinct CDR3 sequences; 30% to 35% were seen once. This clonotype was seen more than once but under ten times. Its cognate antigen is unknown. From germline, CDR1 is SNHLY and CDR2 FYNNEI. Trimming shortened V by 7 bases and J by 0 bases, and 16 bases separated the two germline ends. The CDR3 contains 15 residues. The source is a human donor in good health (CMV status not recorded). Some clones in this sample may be carry-over from other donors' samples. The specimen comprised cultured PBMCs, sampled from culture after CMV antigen stimulation. The chain recombines TRBV2 with TRBJ2-7, with D unresolved. CDR3 sequence: CASIRPRRSSYEQYF. The CDR3 nucleotides read TGTGCCAGCATCCGCCCGCGCCGGTCCTCCTACGAGCAGTACTTC.